One and the same sample provided the 15 T cell receptor beta chains below, sequenced in a study of T cells in Graves' hyperthyroidism and ophthalmopathy. There were TCR beta CDR3 regions amplified from RNA transcripts. Using the HTBI primer set, a first-round RT-PCR was run on the TCR CDR3. TCRdb re-called the multiplex PCR reads through MiXCR, storing one row per CDR3 protein. This table has approximately 590,000 distinct CDR3 sequences, roughly 14% appearing once. The specimen was blood. These receptors were collected from a woman aged 25 to 39 with Graves' hyperthyroidism.

This clonotype was seen many times. The CDR3 loop reads CASSEGPAYEQYF. CDR3 coding DNA: TGTGCCAGCAGCGAGGGACCGGCCTACGAGCAGTACTTC. V is TRBV9 and J is TRBJ2-7; either TRBD1 or TRBD2 may supply D (5 bases each). CDR1 is SGDLS and CDR2 is YYNGEE in the germline V gene. The CDR3 contains 13 residues. The V end was cut by 3 bases, the J end by 2 bases, with 9 bases between.

This clonotype was counted many times. The rearrangement uses TRBV20-1 and TRBJ2-1; D possibly corresponds to TRBD2 (5 bases). V lost 5 bases and J 0 bases, leaving 14 bases between the germline ends. CDR1 is DFQATT, CDR2 SNEGSKA, per germline (reference sequence). CDR3 length equals 15 residues. The CDR3 nucleotides are TGCAGTGCTTCCCTCAGGCGGGTCTCCTACAATGAGCAGTTCTTC. Translated: CSASLRRVSYNEQFF.

This clonotype has a count of ten or more. V usage is TRBV2 and J usage is TRBJ2-3; TRBD1 or TRBD2 may be the D gene (5 bases each). The CDR3 totals 19 residues. Trimming took 2 bases from V and 0 from J, leaving 21 bases between them. The germline CDR1 and CDR2 sequences are SNHLY and FYNNEI. CDR3 coding DNA: TGTGCCAGCAGTGAATATATCGGGGCAGACTTGTTTAGCACAGATACGCAGTATTTT. Encoded protein: CASSEYIGADLFSTDTQYF.

This clonotype was found a few times. The chain combines TRBV5-1 with TRBJ1-2, with unresolved D. Germline CDR1 is SGHRS and CDR2 is YFSETQ. This CDR3 contains 14 residues. Trimming removed 2 bases at V and 2 bases at J, with 10 bases between. The CDR3 region has the DNA TGCGCCAGCAGCTTCTCGACCGAGAACTATGGCTACACCTTC. Translation gives CASSFSTENYGYTF. Filled out from reference TRBV5-1 and TRBJ1-2, the complete variable domain reads KAGVTQTPRYLIKTRGQQVTLSCSPISGHRSVSWYQQTPGQGLQFLFEYFSETQRNKGNFPGRFSGRQFSNSRSEMNVSTLELGDSALYLCASSFSTENYGYTFGSGTRLTVV.

This clonotype was detected ten times or more. The gene calls are TRBV6-1 and TRBJ2-3; 12 bases map to TRBD2. Trimming at V came to 10 bases and at J to 6 bases, leaving 11 bases not matched to a gene. Germline V gene data show CDR1 as MNHNS and CDR2 as SASEGT. This CDR3 region has 15 residues. The CDR3 here is CATLGLAGRLDTQYF. The CDR3 nucleotides are TGTGCCACCCTAGGACTAGCGGGAAGATTGGATACGCAGTATTTT.

This clonotype was seen a few times. J is TRBJ1-2 and V is TRBV6-2 or TRBV6-3; D is perhaps TRBD1 (5 bases). This CDR3 is 16 amino acids long. Trimming took 0 bases from V and 4 from J, leaving 15 bases between them. Looked up from germline, CDR1 is MNHEY and CDR2 is SVGEGT. The CDR3 region is CASSYSDSGTAYGYTF. Here the CDR3 DNA reads TGTGCCAGCAGTTACTCAGACTCCGGGACGGCCTATGGCTACACCTTC.

Details on this clonotype: Just one base apart from a much larger clone, this may be a read error. The chain links TRBV3-1 to TRBJ2-1; D may correspond to TRBD1 or TRBD2 (6 bases each). Looked up from germline, CDR1 is LGHDT and CDR2 is YNNKEL (reference sequence). The CDR3 spans 15 residues. Trimming shortened V by 1 base and J by 6 bases, and 13 bases separated the two germline ends. CDR3 coding DNA: TGTGCCAGCAGCCAAGCGACGGGGGCCCGCAATGAGCAGTTCTTC. It encodes CASSQATGARNEQFF.

This clonotype was seen only a few times. A much larger clone is a single base away; this may be a read error. The chain has TRBV12-5 and TRBJ1-5; D remains ambiguous. Germline V gene sequence: CDR1 LGHNT, CDR2 FRNRAP. Trimming pared 6 bases from V and 5 bases from J, leaving 17 bases between. The length of the CDR3 is 15 residues. In nucleotides, the CDR3 is TGTGCTAGTGGCGCGGACCTTCACGGGCATCAGCCCCAGCATTTT. This gives the protein CASGADLHGHQPQHF. Using reference TRBV12-5 and TRBJ1-5 for the parts outside the CDR3, the full variable domain is DARVTQTPRHKVTEMGQEVTMRCQPILGHNTVFWYRQTMMQGLELLAYFRNRAPLDDSGMPKDRFSAEMPDATLATLKIQPSEPRDSAVYFCASGADLHGHQPQHFGDGTRLSIL.

This clonotype appeared a few times. The chain has TRBV10-3 and TRBJ1-5; D unclear. The V gene lost 0 bases and the J gene lost 7 bases, with 10 bases spanning the gap. Germline CDR1 ENHRY, CDR2 SYGVKD. The CDR3 totals 14 residues. As DNA, the CDR3 is TGTGCCATCAGTGAGTCGGGCGTTGGCCAGCCCCAGCATTTT. Translation gives CAISESGVGQPQHF.

This clonotype has a count of ten or more. The V and J genes are TRBV28 and TRBJ2-1, with a weak D call TRBD2 (6 bases). Germline lookup yields CDR1 MDHEN and CDR2 SYDVKM. There are 13 residues in the CDR3. With 7 bases removed from V and 5 bases from J, the gap between germline ends came to 12 bases. The CDR3 loop is CASTLSGNNEQFF. In DNA, the CDR3 is TGTGCCAGCACCCTTAGCGGTAACAATGAGCAGTTCTTC.

The sample holds a few counts of this clonotype. The chain uses TRBV25-1 and TRBJ2-7; tentatively, D is TRBD1 or TRBD2 (5 bases each). This CDR3 region has 13 residues. Germline assignment: CDR1 MGHDK and CDR2 SYGVNS. Trimming stripped 6 bases from V and 5 bases from J, with 14 bases between. CDR3 nucleotides: TGTGCCAGCAGCAGGGCCGGAGGCGACGAGCAGTACTTC. The encoded protein is CASSRAGGDEQYF.

A few counts support this clonotype. This chain joins TRBV10-3 and TRBJ2-3; D might be TRBD1 (6 bases). This CDR3 has 13 amino acids. The germline CDR1 and CDR2 sequences are ENHRY and SYGVKD. The V gene lost 10 bases and the J gene lost 1 base, with 12 bases spanning the gap. CDR3 sequence: CATRDTGTDTQYF. CDR3 bases: TGTGCCACCCGGGACACAGGCACAGATACGCAGTATTTT.

This clonotype has only a few counts. The chain combines TRBV9 with TRBJ2-1; no definite D call. Trimming took off 2 bases at V and 3 bases at J, with 15 bases between the two ends. CDR1 and CDR2 from the germline V gene are SGDLS and YYNGEE. The CDR3 consists of 16 residues. The CDR3 nucleotides read TGTGCCAGCAGCGTTCCGGGTCCCTCAGGCTACAATGAGCAGTTCTTC. This sequence encodes CASSVPGPSGYNEQFF. The full variable domain, in which reference TRBV9 and TRBJ2-1 provide the parts outside the CDR3, is DSGVTQTPKHLITATGQRVTLRCSPRSGDLSVYWYQQSLDQGLQFLIQYYNGEERAKGNILERFSAQQFPDLHSELNLSSLELGDSALYFCASSVPGPSGYNEQFFGPGTRLTVL.

At least ten counts were recorded for this clonotype. This chain joins TRBV7-9 and TRBJ2-7; 7 bases line up with TRBD2. The length of the CDR3 is 19 residues. Unmatched junction bases numbered 15, after V lost 1 base and J lost 0 bases. The V gene's germline CDR1 is SEHNR and CDR2 FQNEAQ (reference sequence). Here the CDR3 reads CASSLGGGGLKGTSYEQYF. CDR3 DNA sequence: TGTGCCAGCAGCTTAGGGGGTGGGGGACTAAAAGGAACCTCCTACGAGCAGTACTTC.

V is TRBV20-1 and J is TRBJ1-5, with a weak D call TRBD1 (6 bases). In germline, CDR1 is DFQATT, CDR2 SNEGSKA (reference sequence). The CDR3 length is 15 residues. Trimming left V 3 bases short and J 5 bases short, with 17 bases between. The CDR3 sequence: CSASDVGRGDQPQHF. Written as DNA, the CDR3 is TGCAGTGCTAGCGATGTGGGTAGGGGGGATCAGCCCCAGCATTTT.